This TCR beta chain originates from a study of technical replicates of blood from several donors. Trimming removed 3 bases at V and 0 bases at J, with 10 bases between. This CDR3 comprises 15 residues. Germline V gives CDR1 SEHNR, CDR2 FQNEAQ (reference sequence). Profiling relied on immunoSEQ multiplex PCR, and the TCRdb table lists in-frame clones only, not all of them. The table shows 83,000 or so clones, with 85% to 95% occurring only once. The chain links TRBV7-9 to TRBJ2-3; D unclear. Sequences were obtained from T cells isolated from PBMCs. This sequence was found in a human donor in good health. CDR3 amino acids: CASSLVSTSTDTQYF. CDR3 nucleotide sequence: TGTGCCAGCAGCTTGGTGTCAACTAGCACAGATACGCAGTATTTT.